This TCR beta chain was documented in a study of identical twins. As for this clonotype: Its antigen is not identified.

Trimming removed 2 bases at V and 10 bases at J, with 17 bases between. The CDR3 totals 14 residues. TCRdb itself ran the 5' RACE reads through MiXCR, one entry per CDR3 protein. The table has about 470,000 distinct CDR3 sequences, 20% to 25% seen once. Study-wide findings and caveats: It was possible that invariant MAIT and iNKT cells partly confounded the zero-insertion analyses.

These data also formed part of another study, on T cells expressing NK-cell markers. From that second work: The leading position in the CD3+CD56-NKG2C+ fraction of four donors also went to these clonotypes.

The chain uses TRBV12-3 or TRBV12-4 and TRBJ1-1; D is unresolved. Sequences were obtained from CD4+ T cells sorted from blood. The receptor was isolated from a young woman in good health. The CDR3 nucleotides are TGTGCCAGCAGTTTAAATACCCAGGCTTTTGGAGCTTTCTTT. Protein: CASSLNTQAFGAFF.